The T cell receptor beta chain described here comes from a study of blood T cell repertoires in COVID-19. On the study more broadly: From T cells, B-cell-depleted T cells, or PBMCs came the material, which was cDNA or gDNA.

Enrolment of Seattle patients took place during active infection, and they were followed longitudinally. Clones were read by immunoSEQ multiplex PCR, and TCRdb kept only the in-frame ones, dropping some. The table records approximately 240,000 clones, nearly 95% of them present only once. The CDR3 is made up of 17 amino acids. The germline V and J ends were trimmed by 5 bases and 0 bases, with 17 bases remaining between them. Germline V gene data show CDR1 as MNHNY and CDR2 as SVGAGI (reference sequence). The sequence derives from a man aged 25 to 40 with COVID-19, enrolled during active disease. Sequencing was performed on peripheral blood. The rearrangement links TRBV6-6 to TRBJ1-5; D not resolved. The CDR3 protein is CASSPQRDSNSNQPQHF. The CDR3 DNA reads as TGTGCCAGCAGTCCCCAACGGGATTCCAATAGCAATCAGCCCCAGCATTTT.